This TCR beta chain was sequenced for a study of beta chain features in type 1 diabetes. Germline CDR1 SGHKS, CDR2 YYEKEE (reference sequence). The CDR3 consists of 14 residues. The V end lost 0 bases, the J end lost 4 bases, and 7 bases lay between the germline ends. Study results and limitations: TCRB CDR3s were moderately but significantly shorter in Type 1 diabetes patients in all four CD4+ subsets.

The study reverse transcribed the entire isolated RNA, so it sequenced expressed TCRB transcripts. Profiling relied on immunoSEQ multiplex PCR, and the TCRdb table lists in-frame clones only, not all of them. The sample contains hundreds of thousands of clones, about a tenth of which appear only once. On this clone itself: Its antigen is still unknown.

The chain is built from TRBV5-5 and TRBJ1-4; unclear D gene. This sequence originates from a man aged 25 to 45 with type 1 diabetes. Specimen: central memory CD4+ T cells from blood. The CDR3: CASSLAQHNEKLFF. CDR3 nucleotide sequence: TGTGCCAGCAGCTTGGCACAGCATAATGAAAAACTGTTTTTT.